The clone carrying this T cell receptor beta chain was counted a single time. A much more abundant neighbour one base away suggests this may be a read error. The sample originates from a study of response to subunit inactivated influenza vaccine. MiXCR, applied by TCRdb to the RT-PCR reads, yields one record per CDR3 protein. The table shows 540,000 or so distinct CDR3 sequences, with roughly 13% occurring only once. The length of the CDR3 is 13 residues. The germline CDR1 and CDR2 sequences are DFQATT and SNEGSKA (reference sequence). The sample was PBMCs from blood, taken roughly 46 days after vaccination. The source is a man aged 50-59 years who received an inactivated influenza vaccine. This chain uses TRBV20-1 with TRBJ1-4, with D perhaps matching TRBD1 (6 bases). The CDR3 protein is CSATDSPNGKLFF. In DNA form, the CDR3 reads TGCAGTGCTACGGACAGCCCTAATGGAAAACTGTTTTTT.